These T cell receptor beta chains were read from a single sample in a study of T cells in Graves' hyperthyroidism and ophthalmopathy. MiXCR, applied by TCRdb to the multiplex PCR reads, yields one record per CDR3 protein. The sample records 250,000 to 300,000 distinct CDR3 sequences, 13% being singletons. The material sequenced was blood. The source of these receptors is a woman aged 25 to 39 with Graves' hyperthyroidism that later progressed to Graves' ophthalmopathy. The CDR3 runs from the conserved cysteine through the conserved F or W. Fields, in order: V gene, clone size, D gene, J gene, CDR3 DNA, CDR3 protein. The D gene is left open where the match is weak. Part of the rows lack a size; the others show once, few, many or a class for expanded clones.

v_gene: TRBV6-1; abundance: many; d_gene: .; j_gene: TRBJ2-7; CDR3nt: TGTGCCAGCAGTACGAAGACCGGTAGCTCCTACGAGCAGTACTTC; CDR3aa: CASSTKTGSSYEQYF
v_gene: TRBV11-2; abundance: .; d_gene: TRBD2; j_gene: TRBJ2-3; CDR3nt: TGTGCCAGCAGCTCGGCTAGCGGTGATACGCAGTATTTT; CDR3aa: CASSSASGDTQYF
v_gene: TRBV4-3; abundance: .; d_gene: .; j_gene: TRBJ2-7; CDR3nt: TGCGCCAGCAGCCAGGCCGGGACGGGCTCCTACGAGCAGTACTTC; CDR3aa: CASSQAGTGSYEQYF
v_gene: TRBV6-5; abundance: many; d_gene: TRBD1; j_gene: TRBJ1-1; CDR3nt: TGTGCCAGCAGCCTGGGACAGGCAAAACGACTGAACACTGAAGCTTTCTTT; CDR3aa: CASSLGQAKRLNTEAFF
v_gene: TRBV28; abundance: many; d_gene: .; j_gene: TRBJ2-5; CDR3nt: TGTGCCAGCAGTTCGAGGATGCTCCCAGAGACCCAGTACTTC; CDR3aa: CASSSRMLPETQYF
v_gene: TRBV20-1; abundance: many; d_gene: .; j_gene: TRBJ2-7; CDR3nt: TGCAGTGCTAGAAGAGGTCACCGACACGTAACCTCCTACGAGCAGTACTTC; CDR3aa: CSARRGHRHVTSYEQYF
v_gene: TRBV4-3; abundance: .; d_gene: .; j_gene: TRBJ1-2; CDR3nt: TGCGCCAGCAGTCATTCGGGCCTGGGCTATGGCTACACCTTC; CDR3aa: CASSHSGLGYGYTF
v_gene: TRBV12-3/TRBV12-4; abundance: .; d_gene: .; j_gene: TRBJ1-5; CDR3nt: TGTGCCAGCAGTCTCAGGGTTTCCGATCAGCCCCAGCATTTT; CDR3aa: CASSLRVSDQPQHF
v_gene: TRBV7-9; abundance: many; d_gene: TRBD1; j_gene: TRBJ2-7; CDR3nt: TGTGCCAGCAGTCTACCGGGACAGTACGAGCAGTACTTC; CDR3aa: CASSLPGQYEQYF
v_gene: TRBV5-8; abundance: few; d_gene: .; j_gene: TRBJ1-1; CDR3nt: TGTGCCAGCAGCTTATTCGCGGGGGCGACGAACACTGAAGCTTTCTTT; CDR3aa: CASSLFAGATNTEAFF
v_gene: TRBV5-1; abundance: many; d_gene: .; j_gene: TRBJ1-1; CDR3nt: TGCGCCAGCAGCTTGGGTTCAGGAAAAGCTTTCTTT; CDR3aa: CASSLGSGKAFF
v_gene: TRBV2; abundance: .; d_gene: TRBD1; j_gene: TRBJ2-7; CDR3nt: TGTGCCAGCAGTACCCGGGACAGGAAGGACGAGCAGTACTTC; CDR3aa: CASSTRDRKDEQYF
v_gene: TRBV7-3; abundance: many; d_gene: .; j_gene: TRBJ2-7; CDR3nt: TGTGCCAGCAGCTTGGGAAACGAGCAGTACTTC; CDR3aa: CASSLGNEQYF
v_gene: TRBV6-2/TRBV6-3; abundance: .; d_gene: TRBD1; j_gene: TRBJ1-5; CDR3nt: TGTGCCAGCAGTTACGAAGGGGGCTTTAAACCAATATTGAGCAATCAGCCCCAGCATTTT; CDR3aa: CASSYEGGFKPILSNQPQHF
v_gene: TRBV7-2; abundance: many; d_gene: TRBD1; j_gene: TRBJ2-7; CDR3nt: TGTGCCAGCAGCTTAGACGGACAGGTAAACTACGAGCAGTACTTC; CDR3aa: CASSLDGQVNYEQYF
v_gene: TRBV5-1; abundance: many; d_gene: TRBD2; j_gene: TRBJ2-1; CDR3nt: TGCGCCAGCAGCCCAGGACTAGCGGTCAATGAGCAGTTCTTC; CDR3aa: CASSPGLAVNEQFF
v_gene: TRBV28; abundance: .; d_gene: TRBD2; j_gene: TRBJ2-7; CDR3nt: TGTGCCAGCAGTTACGGACTAGCGCATACCTACGAGCAGTACTTC; CDR3aa: CASSYGLAHTYEQYF
v_gene: TRBV6-5; abundance: .; d_gene: .; j_gene: TRBJ2-7; CDR3nt: TGTGCCAGCAGTTACTCCCCGACAGGCGTGAGCTCCTACGAGCAGTACTTC; CDR3aa: CASSYSPTGVSSYEQYF
v_gene: TRBV28; abundance: many; d_gene: .; j_gene: TRBJ2-7; CDR3nt: TGTGCCAGCAGTTTCGGACGTGGGGAGCAGTACTTC; CDR3aa: CASSFGRGEQYF
v_gene: TRBV20-1; abundance: many; d_gene: .; j_gene: TRBJ2-5; CDR3nt: TGCAGTGCCAGTAGGGGGGGGGGTTTTTCGGAGACCCAGTACTTC; CDR3aa: CSASRGGGFSETQYF
v_gene: TRBV27; abundance: .; d_gene: .; j_gene: TRBJ1-5; CDR3nt: TGTGCCAGCAGTCTGGGAGGTAAGGGCAATCAGCCCCAGCATTTT; CDR3aa: CASSLGGKGNQPQHF
v_gene: TRBV5-1; abundance: .; d_gene: .; j_gene: TRBJ1-4; CDR3nt: TGCGCCAGCAGCCCTGGACAGACAACCCCAACTAATGAAAAACTGTTTTTT; CDR3aa: CASSPGQTTPTNEKLFF
v_gene: TRBV2; abundance: many; d_gene: TRBD1; j_gene: TRBJ1-2; CDR3nt: TGTGCCAGCAGTGAAGAGGGGGGGACAGGGGGAAATGGCTACACCTTC; CDR3aa: CASSEEGGTGGNGYTF
v_gene: TRBV7-6; abundance: many; d_gene: .; j_gene: TRBJ2-7; CDR3nt: TGTGCCAGCAGCCCTTGGGGGTCCCTCGGCTACGAGCAGTACTTC; CDR3aa: CASSPWGSLGYEQYF
v_gene: TRBV7-9; abundance: many; d_gene: .; j_gene: TRBJ2-7; CDR3nt: TGTGCCAGCAGCTTAATACAGGTCTACGAGCAGTACTTC; CDR3aa: CASSLIQVYEQYF
v_gene: TRBV4-3; abundance: .; d_gene: .; j_gene: TRBJ2-3; CDR3nt: TGCGCCAGCAGCCAAGATGGGAGGGATACGCAGTATTTT; CDR3aa: CASSQDGRDTQYF
v_gene: TRBV9; abundance: many; d_gene: TRBD2; j_gene: TRBJ2-7; CDR3nt: TGTGCCAGCAGCCCCCTGGAGGCGGCTAGCGGGAGGGACGAGCAGTACTTC; CDR3aa: CASSPLEAASGRDEQYF
v_gene: TRBV3-1; abundance: .; d_gene: .; j_gene: TRBJ1-3; CDR3nt: TGTGCCAGCAGCCAAGATAACGCTGGAAACACCATATATTTT; CDR3aa: CASSQDNAGNTIYF
v_gene: TRBV5-6; abundance: .; d_gene: .; j_gene: TRBJ1-6; CDR3nt: TGTGCCAGCAGAGGACGTGTGAGCTCCTATAATTCACCCCTCCACTTT; CDR3aa: CASRGRVSSYNSPLHF